Sequencing of this T cell receptor (beta chain) was carried out in a study of T cell repertoires in cytomegalovirus infection. For the study at large: It can be stated that public TCR beta signatures indicated CMV infection as well as a matching HLA type. Study observations and caveats: People with CMV and the relevant HLA were identified by cumulative public TCR beta family frequency. The study found HLA-C-restricted CMV-specific TCR beta clonotypes dominating the ex vivo response.

The CDR3 runs to 15 residues. V lost 10 bases and J lost 0, with 16 bases in between. Germline CDR1 reads LNHDA; CDR2 reads SQIVND (reference sequence). Via MiXCR, TCRdb re-called the reads, giving one row per CDR3 protein. Among approximately 500,000 distinct CDR3 sequences listed, around 27% were seen once. Concerning this clonotype itself: The antigen is unknown.

Sequencing input: PBMCs. The chain couples TRBV19 to TRBJ2-1; no reliable D call. The TCR was taken from a human donor in good health (CMV status not recorded). Some clones in this sample may be carry-over from other donors' samples. CDR3: CATRRVWSSYNEQFF. The CDR3 DNA is TGTGCCACCCGTCGAGTTTGGAGCTCCTACAATGAGCAGTTCTTC.